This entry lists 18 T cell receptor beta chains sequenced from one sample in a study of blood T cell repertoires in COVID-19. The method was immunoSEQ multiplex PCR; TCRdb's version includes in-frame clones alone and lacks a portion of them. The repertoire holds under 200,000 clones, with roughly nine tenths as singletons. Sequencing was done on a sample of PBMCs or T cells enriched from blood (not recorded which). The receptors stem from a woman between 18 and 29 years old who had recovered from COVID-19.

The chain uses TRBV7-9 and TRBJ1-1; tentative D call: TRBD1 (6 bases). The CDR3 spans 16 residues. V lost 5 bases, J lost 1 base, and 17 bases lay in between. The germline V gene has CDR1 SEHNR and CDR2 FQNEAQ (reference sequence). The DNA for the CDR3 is TGTGCCAGCAGCGAACTCAACAGGGCTGGGAACACTGAAGCTTTCTTT. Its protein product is CASSELNRAGNTEAFF.

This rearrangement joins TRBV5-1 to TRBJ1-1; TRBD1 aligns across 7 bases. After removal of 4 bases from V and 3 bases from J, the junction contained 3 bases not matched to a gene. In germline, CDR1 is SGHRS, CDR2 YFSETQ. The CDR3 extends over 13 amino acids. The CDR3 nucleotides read TGCGCCAGCAGCCCCACAGGGGACACTGAAGCTTTCTTT. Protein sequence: CASSPTGDTEAFF.

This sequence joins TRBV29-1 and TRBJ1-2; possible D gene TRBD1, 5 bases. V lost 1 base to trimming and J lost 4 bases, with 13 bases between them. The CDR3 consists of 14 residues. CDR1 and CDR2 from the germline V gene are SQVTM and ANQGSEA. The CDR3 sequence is CSVEAWGGSYGYTF. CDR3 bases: TGCAGCGTTGAAGCATGGGGGGGAAGCTATGGCTACACCTTC.

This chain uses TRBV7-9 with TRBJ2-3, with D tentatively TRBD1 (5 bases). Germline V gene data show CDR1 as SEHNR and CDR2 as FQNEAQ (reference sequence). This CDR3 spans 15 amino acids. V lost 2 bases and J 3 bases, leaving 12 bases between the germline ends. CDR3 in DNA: TGTGCCAGCAGCTTATTTCAGGGAAGTACAGATACGCAGTATTTT. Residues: CASSLFQGSTDTQYF.

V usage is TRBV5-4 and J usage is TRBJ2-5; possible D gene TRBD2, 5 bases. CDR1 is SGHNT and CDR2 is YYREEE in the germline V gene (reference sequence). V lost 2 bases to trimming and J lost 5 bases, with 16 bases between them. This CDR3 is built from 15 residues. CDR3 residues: CASSLDPSKRETQYF. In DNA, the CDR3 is TGTGCCAGCAGCTTAGACCCTTCCAAGCGGGAGACCCAGTACTTC.

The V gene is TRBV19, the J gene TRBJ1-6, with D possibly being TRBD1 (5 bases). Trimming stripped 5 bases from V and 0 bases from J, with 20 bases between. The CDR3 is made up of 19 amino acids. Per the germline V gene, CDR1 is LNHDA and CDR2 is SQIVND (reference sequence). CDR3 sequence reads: CASSPVGGAPHSYNSPLHF. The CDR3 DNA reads TGTGCCAGTAGTCCGGTCGGAGGGGCTCCTCACTCCTATAATTCACCCCTCCACTTT.

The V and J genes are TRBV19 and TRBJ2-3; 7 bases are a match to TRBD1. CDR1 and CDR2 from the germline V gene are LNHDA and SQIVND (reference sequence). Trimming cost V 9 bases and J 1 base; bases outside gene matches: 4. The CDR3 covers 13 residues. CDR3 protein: CASRDRGTDTQYF. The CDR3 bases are TGTGCCAGCAGAGACAGGGGCACAGATACGCAGTATTTT. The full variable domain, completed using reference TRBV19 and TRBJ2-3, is DGGITQSPKYLFRKEGQNVTLSCEQNLNHDAMYWYRQDPGQGLRLIYYSQIVNDFQKGDIAEGYSVSREKKESFPLTVTSAQKNPTAFYLCASRDRGTDTQYFGPGTRLTVL.

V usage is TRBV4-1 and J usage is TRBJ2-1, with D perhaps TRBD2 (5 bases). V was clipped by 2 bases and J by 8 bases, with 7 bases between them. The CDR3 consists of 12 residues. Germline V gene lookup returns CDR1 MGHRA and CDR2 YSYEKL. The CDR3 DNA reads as TGCGCCAGCAGCCAATTCGGGGATGAGCAGTTCTTC. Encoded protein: CASSQFGDEQFF.

CDR3 DNA sequence: TGTGCCAGCTCCAGACAGGGGAAGGACTATGGCTACACCTTC. Protein sequence: CASSRQGKDYGYTF. The chain recombines TRBV14 with TRBJ1-2; 8 bases map to TRBD1. The V gene's germline CDR1 is SGHDN and CDR2 FVKESK. V lost 8 bases, J lost 3 bases, and 8 bases stayed unmatched. The CDR3 has 14 residues.

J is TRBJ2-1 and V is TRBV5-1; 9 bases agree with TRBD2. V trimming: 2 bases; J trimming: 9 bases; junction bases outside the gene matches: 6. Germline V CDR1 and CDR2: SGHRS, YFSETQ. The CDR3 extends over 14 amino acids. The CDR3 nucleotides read TGCGCCAGCAGCTTAGGCGGGGGGGCGTTTGAGCAGTTCTTC. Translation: CASSLGGGAFEQFF.

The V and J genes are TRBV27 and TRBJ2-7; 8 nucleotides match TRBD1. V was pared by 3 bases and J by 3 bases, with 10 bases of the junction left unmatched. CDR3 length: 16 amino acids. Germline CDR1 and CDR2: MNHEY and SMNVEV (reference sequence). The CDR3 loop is CASSLRAGTGNYEQYF. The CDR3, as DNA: TGTGCCAGCAGTTTGCGCGCCGGGACAGGAAACTACGAGCAGTACTTC.

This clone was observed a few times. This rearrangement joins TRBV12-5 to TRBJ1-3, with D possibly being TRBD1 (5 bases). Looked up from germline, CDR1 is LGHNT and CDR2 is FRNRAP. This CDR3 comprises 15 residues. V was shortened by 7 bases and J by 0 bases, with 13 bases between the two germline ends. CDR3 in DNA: TGTGCTAGTGACGGCCGGGACTCCTCTGGAAACACCATATATTTT. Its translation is CASDGRDSSGNTIYF.

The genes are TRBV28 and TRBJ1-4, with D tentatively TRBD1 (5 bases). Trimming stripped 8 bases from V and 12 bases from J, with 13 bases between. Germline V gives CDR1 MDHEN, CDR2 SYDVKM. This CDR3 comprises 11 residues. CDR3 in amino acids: CASGFGGELFF. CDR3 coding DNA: TGTGCCAGCGGATTCGGGGGGGAACTGTTTTTT.

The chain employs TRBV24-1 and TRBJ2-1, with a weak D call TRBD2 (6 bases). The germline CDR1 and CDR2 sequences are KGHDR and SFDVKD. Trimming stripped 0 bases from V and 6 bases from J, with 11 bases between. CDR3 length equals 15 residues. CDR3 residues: CATSDLGTDSNEQFF. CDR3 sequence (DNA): TGTGCCACCAGTGATTTGGGGACTGACAGCAATGAGCAGTTCTTC.

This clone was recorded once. CDR3 nucleotide sequence: TGTGCCAGCAGCCAGACTAGCGGGGGGGCAAATGAGCAGTTCTTC. Protein product: CASSQTSGGANEQFF. V gene TRBV11-2 combines with J gene TRBJ2-1, with 14 nucleotides matching TRBD2. The CDR3 contains 15 residues. Germline V gene sequence: CDR1 SGHAT, CDR2 FQNNGV. V trimming: 5 bases; J trimming: 7 bases; junction bases outside the gene matches: 4.

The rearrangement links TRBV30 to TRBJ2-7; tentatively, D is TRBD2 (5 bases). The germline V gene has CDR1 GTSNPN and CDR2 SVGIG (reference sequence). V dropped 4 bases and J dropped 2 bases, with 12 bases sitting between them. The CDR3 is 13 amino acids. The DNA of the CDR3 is TGTGCCTGGAACGCGGGCCCACCCTACGAGCAGTACTTC. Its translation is CAWNAGPPYEQYF.

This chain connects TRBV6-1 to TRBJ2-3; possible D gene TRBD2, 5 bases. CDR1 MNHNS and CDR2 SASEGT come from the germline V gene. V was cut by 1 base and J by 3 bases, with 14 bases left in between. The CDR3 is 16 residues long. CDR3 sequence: CASSEGLSRVTDTQYF. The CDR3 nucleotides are TGTGCCAGCAGTGAAGGTCTCTCGAGGGTAACAGATACGCAGTATTTT.

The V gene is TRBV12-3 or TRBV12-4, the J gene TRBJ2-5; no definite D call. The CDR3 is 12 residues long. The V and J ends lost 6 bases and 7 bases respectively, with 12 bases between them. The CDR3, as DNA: TGTGCCAGCAGACCTTATTCCGGGACCCAGTACTTC. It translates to CASRPYSGTQYF.